This TCR beta chain was captured by sequencing in a study of technical replicates of blood from four donors. The table came from immunoSEQ multiplex PCR; TCRdb's copy has only in-frame clones and leaves some out. The repertoire consists of about 69,000 clones, with about 90% occurring once and the leading ten covering 3.5% to 5.5%. Germline loops: CDR1 SGDLS, CDR2 YYNGEE. The CDR3 contains 13 residues. V gave up 0 bases and J gave up 8 bases, with 11 bases separating them. The receptor was isolated from a human donor in good health. Some clones in this sample may be carry-over from other donors' samples. The gene calls are TRBV9 and TRBJ1-2, with a weak D call TRBD1 (5 bases). Sequenced: PBMCs. CDR3 amino acids: CASSVGRQGGYTF. CDR3 bases: TGTGCCAGCAGCGTAGGGCGGCAGGGCGGCTACACCTTC.